Sequencing of this T cell receptor beta chain was carried out in a study of blood T cell repertoires in COVID-19. Overall study: The study drew acute and convalescent COVID-19 samples from the United States, Italy and Spain. PBMCs, B-cell-depleted T cells, or T cells were the source of the cDNA or gDNA that made up the material.

Study processing details: Quantification of nucleated cells was approximated via reference gene primer amplification. Profiling relied on immunoSEQ multiplex PCR, and the TCRdb table lists in-frame clones only, not all of them. D and trimming come from the DNA, and the V and J calls and clone size come from that table. This table holds around 67,000 clones, around 90% found once. Germline assignment: CDR1 MNHEY and CDR2 SMNVEV (reference sequence). The CDR3 consists of 19 residues. Germline trimming cut 5 bases from V and 2 bases from J; bases unmatched to any gene: 13. The rearrangement uses TRBV27 and TRBJ2-7, with TRBD2 matching over 15 bases. The sequenced sample was peripheral blood. This clonotype was sampled from a woman aged 80 or older with acute or convalescent COVID-19. For the CDR3, the DNA is TGTGCCAGCAGTCTGAGGACTAGCGGGGGGGCCCAACGGGCCTACGAGCAGTACTTC. Protein product: CASSLRTSGGAQRAYEQYF.